This T cell receptor (beta chain) was found in a study of blood T cell repertoires in COVID-19. At the level of the study: Italy, Spain and the United States were the sources of the convalescent and acute COVID-19 samples. In each case, the material was cDNA or gDNA derived from T cells, B-cell-depleted T cells, or PBMCs.

Germline trimming cut 1 base from V and 2 bases from J; bases unmatched to any gene: 9. Per germline, CDR1 LGHNA and CDR2 YSLEER. The CDR3 loop spans 17 amino acids. In the source study's methods: Scientists estimated how many nucleated cells there were by amplifying reference gene primers. Method: immunoSEQ multiplex PCR; TCRdb's copy keeps in-frame clones and lacks some. V, J and clone size are those of that table, while D and trimming were read from the DNA. The sample consists of around 26,000 clones, approximately 90% of them appearing once. This rearrangement joins TRBV4-3 to TRBJ1-2; 8 nucleotides match TRBD1. Specimen: peripheral blood. The TCR sequence derives from a human donor with active COVID-19. The donor label of this sample is uncertain. The DNA for the CDR3 is TGCGCCAGCAGCCAAGCGGTGCAGGGGGCGGTAAACTATGGCTACACCTTC. It yields the protein CASSQAVQGAVNYGYTF.